The clone carrying this T cell receptor (beta chain) was picked up many times. Its antigen is unidentified. Unique molecular identifiers had been added to the TCR beta cDNA libraries. MiXCR, applied by TCRdb to the PCR reads, yields one record per CDR3 protein. The sample lists about 540,000 distinct CDR3 sequences; approximately 31% were seen once. CDR1 is LGHDT and CDR2 is YNNKEL in the germline V gene (reference sequence). V gave up 1 base and J gave up 3 bases, with 7 bases separating them. This CDR3 comprises 13 residues. These data belong to a study of post-analysis software for immune sequencing data. Overall study results and limits: TRBV5-6, TRBV5-1 and TRBV20-1 belonged to a set of about five TRBV segments that were more frequent in patients than controls.

Sequencing was carried out using blood. The receptor comes from a girl between 2 and 17 years old with multiple sclerosis. The chain combines TRBV3-1 with TRBJ2-7; D not certain. CDR3 region: CASSQGVGYEQYF. The DNA of the CDR3 is TGTGCCAGCAGCCAAGGGGTGGGCTACGAGCAGTACTTC.